This TCR beta chain is drawn from a study of human T cells and chemical hapten exposure. General study findings and limits: Expanded TCRs made up significantly more big CDR3 similarity clusters than controls did. TCRs above 1 in 1000 frequency stayed constant with DPC sensitization.

The CDR3 runs 16 residues. The library tagged each cDNA molecule with unique molecular identifiers. TCRdb ran MiXCR on the RACE reads and lists one entry per CDR3 protein. The sample consists of 150,000 to 200,000 distinct CDR3 sequences, 28% of them appearing once. The time point is: patch test 3, about 24 weeks after DPC sensitization. Stated treatment: therapeutic diphenylcyclopropenone sensitization with weekly scalp DPC. Alopecia patients between 18 and 70 years old and suitable for DPC were used as donors. A note on this clonotype: Its specificity is unknown.

The sequences come from whole blood, collected in connection with sensitization to the hapten diphenylcyclopropenone (DPC). J is TRBJ2-7 and V is TRBV21-1; the table's TRBD2 call for D was not verified on the DNA. TRBV21-1 is labeled a pseudogene. The source is a woman younger than 30 with alopecia areata. Some clones in this sample may be carry-over from other donors' samples. The CDR3 region has the DNA TGTGCCAGCAGCAAAGGGACTAGCGGGTGTTATTACGAGCAGTACTTC. Translating gives CASSKGTSGCYYEQYF.